A single sample is the source of the 10 T cell receptor beta chains below, sequenced in a study of control samples from healthy donors and cancer patients. Data came from immunoSEQ multiplex PCR; TCRdb stores just in-frame clones and leaves some out. Of under 150,000 clones listed, over 85% are singletons. What was sequenced was blood. All receptors derive from a man younger than 45 in good health.

Here the CDR3 DNA reads TGTGCCAGCAGGGGGGCTTTAGGAATTGAAGCTTTCTTT. It specifies CASRGALGIEAFF. The chain has TRBV6-5 and TRBJ1-1, with D perhaps matching TRBD1 (6 bases). V lost 6 bases, J lost 7 bases, and 15 bases lay in between. Germline assignment: CDR1 MNHEY and CDR2 SVGAGI. This CDR3 contains 13 residues.

This chain connects TRBV21-1 to TRBJ1-4; the table's D call, TRBD1, has no DNA check behind it. TRBV21-1 is termed a pseudogene. The CDR3 covers 11 residues. The CDR3 DNA follows: TGTGCCAGCACCAGGGGACGAAAAACTGTTTTT. Encoded protein: CASTRGRKTVF.

The chain is built from TRBV19 and TRBJ2-3; 9 bases map to TRBD2. The CDR3 has 15 residues. Germline CDR1 LNHDA, CDR2 SQIVND (reference sequence). J lost 2 bases, V lost 7 bases, and 7 bases had no gene match. The CDR3 DNA reads TGTGCCAGTACGGTTAGCGGGGGACCCACAGATACGCAGTATTTT. It is translated as CASTVSGGPTDTQYF.

CDR3: CASSPGKENTEAFF. CDR3 DNA: TGTGCCAGCAGCCCCGGGAAGGAGAACACTGAAGCTTTCTTT. The chain links TRBV5-4 to TRBJ1-1; no reliable D call. V lost 4 bases to trimming and J lost 1 base, with 11 bases between them. Germline lookup yields CDR1 SGHNT and CDR2 YYREEE (reference sequence). The CDR3 runs 14 residues.

This chain connects TRBV5-1 to TRBJ2-3, with 14 bases lining up with TRBD2. This CDR3 contains 18 residues. V gave up 4 bases and J gave up 4 bases; unmatched junction bases: 11. CDR1 is SGHRS and CDR2 is YFSETQ in the germline V gene. The CDR3 reads CASSPRLAGGNWADTQYF. The CDR3 DNA follows: TGCGCCAGCAGCCCCAGACTAGCGGGGGGGAATTGGGCAGATACGCAGTATTTT. Supplemented by reference TRBV5-1 and TRBJ2-3, the full variable domain reads KAGVTQTPRYLIKTRGQQVTLSCSPISGHRSVSWYQQTPGQGLQFLFEYFSETQRNKGNFPGRFSGRQFSNSRSEMNVSTLELGDSALYLCASSPRLAGGNWADTQYFGPGTRLTVL.

This chain uses TRBV3-1 (or the pseudogene TRBV3-2) with TRBJ2-3, with D hard to call. Germline V gene data show CDR1 as LGHDT and CDR2 as YNNKEL (reference sequence). V was pared by 2 bases and J by 5 bases, with 8 bases between. The length of the CDR3 is 13 residues. The CDR3 sequence is CASSQIVEDTQYF. The CDR3, as DNA: TGTGCCAGCAGCCAAATAGTGGAAGATACGCAGTATTTT.

The chain couples TRBV4-1 to TRBJ1-4, with D possibly matching TRBD1 (6 bases). Deletions cut 5 bases from V and 5 bases from J, with 15 bases between. The germline CDR1 and CDR2 sequences are MGHRA and YSYEKL. The CDR3 contains 15 residues. The CDR3 DNA is TGCGCCAGCAGCTCAAGTGGACAGCGAAATGAAAAACTGTTTTTT. Residues: CASSSSGQRNEKLFF.

The CDR3 protein is CASNPGQGRGYGYTF. The CDR3 nucleotides read TGTGCCAGCAACCCGGGACAGGGGCGGGGCTATGGCTACACCTTC. The chain joins TRBV6-5 to TRBJ1-2; 10 bases are a match to TRBD1. From germline, CDR1 is MNHEY and CDR2 SVGAGI. Losses at the gene ends were 7 bases for V and 4 bases for J; bases not matched to a gene: 9. The CDR3 contains 15 residues.

The genes are TRBV27 and TRBJ1-3, with D maybe TRBD1 (6 bases). The V and J ends lost 2 bases and 4 bases respectively, with 12 bases between them. The germline gives CDR1 MNHEY, CDR2 SMNVEV (reference sequence). The CDR3 is made up of 15 amino acids. Here the CDR3 reads CASSLGRGKGNTIYF. DNA for the CDR3: TGTGCCAGCAGTTTAGGCAGGGGAAAAGGAAACACCATATATTTT.

This chain connects TRBV7-8 to TRBJ2-3, with 9 bases lining up with TRBD2. The CDR3 has 17 residues. Germline V gene lookup returns CDR1 SGHVS and CDR2 FQNEAQ. V lost 1 base and J lost 4; bases outside the gene matches: 9. The CDR3 here is CASSLVTAGGEADTQYF. The CDR3 DNA reads as TGTGCCAGCAGCTTAGTGACAGCGGGGGGAGAGGCAGATACGCAGTATTTT.